The 14 T cell receptor beta chains in this list originate from one sample, sequenced in a study of cytomegalovirus exposure and HLA in healthy donors. PCR was performed using 60 Vbeta and 13 Jbeta primers. The assay was immunoSEQ multiplex PCR, and TCRdb's table has in-frame clones only and misses some. In all, the sample yields around 140,000 clones. Sequencing input: PBMCs. These receptors all stem from a man aged 18 to 30 in good health and CMV-seronegative.

The chain is built from TRBV6-8 and TRBJ2-1; the D is unclear. CDR3 length: 16 residues. The germline V gene encodes CDR1 MNHGY and CDR2 SAAAGT. V lost 4 bases and J 2 bases, leaving 15 bases between the germline ends. In DNA form, the CDR3 reads TGTGCCAGCAGTTCCCAGCAGCGCGAACCCTACAATGAGCAGTTCTTC. Encoded protein: CASSSQQREPYNEQFF.

The V gene is TRBV6-1, the J gene TRBJ1-2, with 7 bases that match TRBD1. CDR1 and CDR2 (germline): MNHNS, SASEGT. This CDR3 region has 14 residues. V lost 5 bases and J lost 8; bases outside the gene matches: 11. The CDR3 reads CASSMTGSSRGYTF. The CDR3, as DNA: TGTGCCAGCAGTATGACAGGGTCCTCGCGCGGCTACACCTTC.

This rearrangement joins TRBV7-2 to TRBJ1-1; weak D call: TRBD1 (6 bases). Deletions cut 2 bases from V and 0 bases from J, with 10 bases between. Germline-derived CDR1 and CDR2 are SGHTA and FQGNSA. The CDR3 consists of 15 residues. The CDR3 reads CASSLSGAMNTEAFF. CDR3 nucleotide sequence: TGTGCCAGCAGCTTATCAGGGGCTATGAACACTGAAGCTTTCTTT.

This chain uses TRBV25-1 with TRBJ2-7, with TRBD1 matching 7 bases. This CDR3 spans 15 amino acids. V trimming: 3 bases; J trimming: 3 bases; junction bases outside the gene matches: 8. Germline V CDR1 and CDR2: MGHDK, SYGVNS. DNA for the CDR3: TGTGCCAGCAGTGACCGTCAGGGGGACCTCTACGAGCAGTACTTC. Translation: CASSDRQGDLYEQYF.

The rearrangement joins TRBV19 to TRBJ1-1, with 7 bases lining up with TRBD1. Looked up from germline, CDR1 is LNHDA and CDR2 is SQIVND (reference sequence). V was pared by 3 bases and J by 4 bases, with 8 bases of the junction left unmatched. The CDR3 is made up of 15 amino acids. The CDR3: CASSMRAGGFTEAFF. CDR3 DNA sequence: TGTGCCAGTAGTATGCGTGCAGGGGGTTTCACTGAAGCTTTCTTT.

The rearrangement joins TRBV5-1 to TRBJ2-7; 8 bases are shared with TRBD1. The CDR3 runs to 15 residues. Germline V gene data show CDR1 as SGHRS and CDR2 as YFSETQ. The V segment lost 5 bases and the J segment 2 bases; nucleotides outside the gene matches: 9. CDR3 in amino acids: CASSSDREPTYEQYF. CDR3 in DNA: TGCGCCAGCAGTTCGGACAGGGAACCGACCTACGAGCAGTACTTC. The complete variable domain, with remaining parts taken from reference TRBV5-1 and TRBJ2-7, reads KAGVTQTPRYLIKTRGQQVTLSCSPISGHRSVSWYQQTPGQGLQFLFEYFSETQRNKGNFPGRFSGRQFSNSRSEMNVSTLELGDSALYLCASSSDREPTYEQYFGPGTRLTVT.

The V call is TRBV19, the J call TRBJ2-6; D is uncertain. CDR3 size: 15 residues. Germline assignment: CDR1 LNHDA and CDR2 SQIVND (reference sequence). V was pared by 3 bases and J by 0 bases, with 6 bases between. This CDR3 is CASSMWSSGANVLTF. CDR3 in DNA: TGTGCCAGTAGTATGTGGAGCTCTGGGGCCAACGTCCTGACTTTC.

This chain joins TRBV11-2 and TRBJ2-7; 7 nucleotides agree with TRBD1. Germline lookup yields CDR1 SGHAT and CDR2 FQNNGV. Losses at the gene ends were 6 bases for V and 2 bases for J; bases not matched to a gene: 10. The CDR3 sequence is 15 residues long. The CDR3 bases are TGTGCCAGCAGAGATAACAGGGGAGTCCCCTACGAGCAGTACTTC. This gives the protein CASRDNRGVPYEQYF.

The chain combines TRBV4-3 with TRBJ1-6; D not certain. Trimming stripped 0 bases from V and 9 bases from J, with 6 bases between. This CDR3 is 13 amino acids long. The germline V gene encodes CDR1 LGHNA and CDR2 YSLEER. CDR3 coding DNA: TGCGCCAGCAGCCAAGATACACGTTCACCCCTCCACTTT. It translates to CASSQDTRSPLHF.

The CDR3: CASSALQGAEAFF. CDR3 nucleotides: TGTGCCAGCAGCGCCCTACAGGGGGCAGAAGCTTTCTTT. The chain has TRBV9 and TRBJ1-1; 9 nucleotides agree with TRBD1. CDR3 length equals 13 residues. From germline, CDR1 is SGDLS and CDR2 YYNGEE. V lost 3 bases, J lost 8 bases, and 5 bases stayed unmatched.

The rearrangement uses TRBV27 and TRBJ1-1, with 9 nucleotides matching TRBD1. The CDR3 is 14 residues long. Germline-derived CDR1 and CDR2 are MNHEY and SMNVEV (reference sequence). V trimming: 5 bases; J trimming: 4 bases; junction bases outside the gene matches: 5. In DNA form, the CDR3 reads TGTGCCAGCAGTAACAGGGGGCGGGGCACTGAAGCTTTCTTT. Translation gives CASSNRGRGTEAFF.

The V call is TRBV5-1, the J call TRBJ1-4; no clear D. V lost 0 bases, J lost 5 bases, and 11 bases lay in between. The germline V gene encodes CDR1 SGHRS and CDR2 YFSETQ. There are 15 residues in the CDR3. The CDR3 loop reads CASSLATPGNEKLFF. As DNA, the CDR3 is TGCGCCAGCAGCTTGGCCACTCCGGGGAATGAAAAACTGTTTTTT.

V and J are TRBV19 and TRBJ1-5, with D possibly TRBD1 on 5 matching bases. V lost 7 bases, J lost 2 bases, and 12 bases lay in between. This CDR3 comprises 14 residues. Germline V gives CDR1 LNHDA, CDR2 SQIVND (reference sequence). Here the CDR3 DNA reads TGTGCCAGTACCGGGGGTATGGGCAATCAGCCCCAGCATTTT. Amino acids: CASTGGMGNQPQHF. Full variable domain (outside the CDR3, taken from reference TRBV19 and TRBJ1-5): DGGITQSPKYLFRKEGQNVTLSCEQNLNHDAMYWYRQDPGQGLRLIYYSQIVNDFQKGDIAEGYSVSREKKESFPLTVTSAQKNPTAFYLCASTGGMGNQPQHFGDGTRLSIL.

V and J are TRBV19 and TRBJ1-5; tentative D call: TRBD1 (5 bases). Between the trimmed V and J ends, which lost 0 bases and 4 bases, there was a span of 7 bases. Germline V gene lookup returns CDR1 LNHDA and CDR2 SQIVND (reference sequence). The CDR3 is 14 residues long. The chain's CDR3 is CASSIDSGNQPQHF. CDR3 coding DNA: TGTGCCAGTAGTATAGACTCAGGGAATCAGCCCCAGCATTTT.